The following is a T cell receptor (beta chain) sequence with its context. The germline gene is not matched at one end of the junction; a read error may be the cause. Clones were read by immunoSEQ multiplex PCR, and TCRdb kept only the in-frame ones, dropping some. The data contain roughly 2.6 million clones, roughly 92% of them singletons. The sample comes from a study of shared clonotypes between healthy human individuals. Every contributor of samples was a Caucasian grown-up residing in Nashville, Tennessee. CDR3 length: 15 residues. Per germline, CDR1 SGHRS and CDR2 YFSETQ. The gene calls are TRBV5-1 and TRBJ2-4; TRBD1 agrees at 7 bases. The source of this sequence is a man aged 18 to 30 in good health. The sample was naive CD4+ T cells sorted from blood. The subset here: CD45RA+ positively selected. The CDR3 region has the DNA TGCGCCAGCAGCTTGGTCAGAAACACGGGACAGAGCCTGTCATTC. This codes for CASSLVRNTGQSLSF.